This TCR beta chain was sequenced in a study of cytomegalovirus exposure and HLA in healthy donors. Clones were sequenced by immunoSEQ multiplex PCR, and TCRdb holds only the in-frame ones, with some missing. This table has under 350,000 clones, 80% to 90% appearing once. Broader study findings: Subsequent analysis of the approximately 130 validation repertoires found a tendency for first-cohort TCR clusters to co-occur. Associated with cytomegalovirus, according to the listing, were some 180 TCR beta chains.

To note about this clone: The antigen is not known.

The receptor's source is a young woman in good health and CMV-seronegative. Material for sequencing was PBMCs.

This chain's CDR3 is CASSYRGQGAYGYTF. CDR3 DNA sequence: TGTGCCAGCAGTTACAGGGGACAGGGGGCCTATGGCTACACCTTC. V is TRBV6-5 and J is TRBJ1-2; TRBD1 agrees at 12 bases. This CDR3 contains 15 residues. The germline V gene has CDR1 MNHEY and CDR2 SVGAGI. The V gene end was trimmed by 2 bases and the J gene end by 4 bases; junction bases not matched to a gene: 2.